The 18 T cell receptor beta chains presented below share a single source sample, sequenced in a study of control samples from healthy donors and cancer patients. Clones were sequenced by immunoSEQ multiplex PCR, and TCRdb holds only the in-frame ones, with some missing. In the table there are about 130,000 clones, under 95% of which are singletons. The sequenced material came from PBMCs. All receptors come from a man in his forties or fifties with head and neck cancer.

V is TRBV7-9 and J is TRBJ2-1; TRBD2 matches 11 bases. With V trimmed by 6 bases and J by 8 bases, 12 bases remained unmatched. CDR3 length equals 16 residues. Germline values: CDR1 SEHNR, CDR2 FQNEAQ (reference sequence). The CDR3 loop reads CASRIGSGGASDEQFF. The CDR3 coding sequence is TGTGCCAGCAGAATAGGTAGCGGGGGGGCATCGGATGAGCAGTTCTTC.

The chain carries TRBV6-2 or TRBV6-3 and TRBJ2-1; D is unclear. The V and J ends lost 2 bases and 5 bases respectively, with 10 bases between them. Germline V gene data show CDR1 as MNHEY and CDR2 as SVGEGT. This CDR3 comprises 14 residues. DNA of the CDR3: TGTGCCAGCAGTTACGTTCAAATTCACAATGAGCAGTTCTTC. Encoded protein: CASSYVQIHNEQFF.

The CDR3 bases are TGTGCCAGCAGCTCCTGGACAGGGGCTGACGAGCAGTACTTC. Translating it yields CASSSWTGADEQYF. The genes are TRBV7-9 and TRBJ2-7; the match to TRBD1 covers 9 bases. Germline V gene data show CDR1 as SEHNR and CDR2 as FQNEAQ (reference sequence). This CDR3 spans 14 amino acids. The V and J ends lost 4 bases and 5 bases, in that order; junction bases with no gene match: 6.

The V and J genes are TRBV6-2 or TRBV6-3 and TRBJ1-2; D is ambiguous. Trimming took 2 bases from V and 4 from J, leaving 5 bases between them. The length of the CDR3 is 12 residues. Germline V lookup: CDR1 MNHEY, CDR2 SVGEGT. The CDR3 loop is CASSYGPYGYTF. The CDR3 DNA is TGTGCCAGCAGTTACGGGCCCTATGGCTACACCTTC.

This clone appeared a single time. The CDR3 DNA reads TGTGCCAGTAGCCGAAAGGGGACTAGCGGGGGGGGTCGTTTGGAGACCCAGTACTTC. Translating it yields CASSRKGTSGGGRLETQYF. This chain joins TRBV19 and TRBJ2-5, with TRBD2 identical over 16 bases. The V segment lost 6 bases and the J segment 5 bases; nucleotides outside the gene matches: 15. The CDR3 loop spans 19 amino acids. The germline V gene has CDR1 LNHDA and CDR2 SQIVND (reference sequence).

V gene TRBV5-1 combines with J gene TRBJ2-3, with 10 bases identical to TRBD1. V dropped 4 bases and J dropped 9; count of bases not matched to a gene: 8. The CDR3 length is 14 residues. Germline V CDR1 and CDR2: SGHRS, YFSETQ. The DNA for the CDR3 is TGCGCCAGCAGCGCGGGGACAGGGGCCCTCACGCAGTATTTT. Its protein is CASSAGTGALTQYF.

The chain uses TRBV15 and TRBJ1-1; tentative D call: TRBD1 (6 bases). Between the trimmed V and J ends, which lost 5 bases and 11 bases, there was a span of 15 bases. Germline CDR1 is LNHNV and CDR2 is YYDKDF (reference sequence). The CDR3 sequence is 12 residues long. The CDR3 loop reads CATSRAEGVAFF. The CDR3 region has the DNA TGTGCCACCAGCCGTGCCGAGGGGGTTGCTTTCTTT. Using reference TRBV15 and TRBJ1-1 for the parts outside the CDR3, the full variable domain is DAMVIQNPRYQVTQFGKPVTLSCSQTLNHNVMYWYQQKSSQAPKLLFHYYDKDFNNEADTPDNFQSRRPNTSFCFLDIRSPGLGDTAMYLCATSRAEGVAFFGQGTRLTVV.

J is TRBJ1-2 and V is TRBV11-2; D is ambiguous. V was trimmed by 5 bases and J by 4 bases, leaving 14 bases between them. This CDR3 contains 14 residues. Germline CDR1 is SGHAT and CDR2 is FQNNGV. The CDR3 loop reads CASSPYREGYGYTF. The CDR3 DNA follows: TGTGCCAGCAGCCCCTACCGAGAGGGCTATGGCTACACCTTC.

The rearrangement uses TRBV11-1 and TRBJ2-1; D possibly corresponds to TRBD1 (5 bases). The germline V gene has CDR1 SGHAT and CDR2 FQDESV (reference sequence). The CDR3 covers 15 residues. V was clipped by 5 bases and J by 2 bases, with 13 bases between them. In DNA, the CDR3 is TGTGCCAGCAGCCCAGGGTACGTAACCTACAATGAGCAGTTCTTC. Protein product: CASSPGYVTYNEQFF.

The J gene is TRBJ2-7, the V gene TRBV4-3; D is unresolved. The CDR3 has 14 residues. CDR1 and CDR2 from the germline V gene are LGHNA and YSLEER. The V end lost 7 bases, the J end lost 5 bases, and 18 bases lay between the germline ends. CDR3 DNA: TGCGCCAGCATTCCGGCGGTAGCTCCACACGAGCAGTACTTC. Its translation: CASIPAVAPHEQYF.

The chain couples TRBV6-1 to TRBJ2-3; D is uncertain. The length of the CDR3 is 16 residues. Trimming left V 4 bases short and J 0 bases short, with 14 bases between. Germline V gene sequence: CDR1 MNHNS, CDR2 SASEGT. The CDR3, as DNA: TGTGCCAGCAGTGCCCGATCGCAAAAAAGCACAGATACGCAGTATTTT. Its translation is CASSARSQKSTDTQYF.

The chain couples TRBV18 to TRBJ2-5; D gene ambiguous. The CDR3 is 15 residues long. The germline V gene has CDR1 KGHSH and CDR2 LQKENI. Trimming left V 2 bases short and J 1 base short, with 11 bases between. The CDR3: CASSPKGLGQETQYF. In DNA, the CDR3 is TGTGCCAGCTCACCAAAAGGGTTAGGCCAAGAGACCCAGTACTTC.

The chain recombines TRBV11-2 with TRBJ1-2; D is undetermined. V was pared by 5 bases and J by 3 bases, with 16 bases between. CDR3 length: 15 residues. The germline gives CDR1 SGHAT, CDR2 FQNNGV. The CDR3 coding sequence is TGTGCCAGCAGCCCCCAGCCGGAGGGCGACTATGGCTACACCTTC. The encoded protein is CASSPQPEGDYGYTF. The full variable domain, completed using reference TRBV11-2 and TRBJ1-2, is EAGVAQSPRYKIIEKRQSVAFWCNPISGHATLYWYQQILGQGPKLLIQFQNNGVVDDSQLPKDRFSAERLKGVDSTLKIQPAKLEDSAVYLCASSPQPEGDYGYTFGSGTRLTVV.

The chain carries TRBV11-1 and TRBJ1-2, with D perhaps TRBD1 (5 bases). CDR3 length equals 14 residues. Trimming took off 4 bases at V and 1 base at J, with 10 bases between the two ends. Germline V gene sequence: CDR1 SGHAT, CDR2 FQDESV (reference sequence). CDR3 nucleotide sequence: TGTGCCAGCAGCTGGGGCGGCAGTAACTATGGCTACACCTTC. It encodes CASSWGGSNYGYTF.

This CDR3 reads CASSRQDYEQYF. The CDR3 DNA reads as TGTGCCAGCAGCAGGCAGGACTACGAGCAGTACTTC. V gene TRBV2 combines with J gene TRBJ2-7; D unclear. CDR3 length: 12 amino acids. With 6 bases removed from V and 3 bases from J, the gap between germline ends came to 9 bases. The germline V gene encodes CDR1 SNHLY and CDR2 FYNNEI.

The rearrangement links TRBV19 to TRBJ2-2; 10 nucleotides agree with TRBD1. V was pared by 9 bases and J by 3 bases, with 4 bases of the junction left unmatched. Germline V gene sequence: CDR1 LNHDA, CDR2 SQIVND (reference sequence). There are 14 residues in the CDR3. The CDR3 loop reads CASAGQGHTGELFF. The CDR3 DNA sequence: TGTGCCAGCGCGGGACAGGGGCACACCGGGGAGCTGTTTTTT.

This rearrangement joins TRBV11-2 to TRBJ2-1; D may be TRBD1 (6 bases). The CDR3 consists of 13 residues. Germline V lookup: CDR1 SGHAT, CDR2 FQNNGV. The V end lost 5 bases, the J end lost 8 bases, and 13 bases lay between the germline ends. CDR3 nucleotides: TGTGCCAGCAGCCCGAACAGGGCTGATGAGCAGTTCTTC. Translation: CASSPNRADEQFF. Full variable domain (missing parts from reference TRBV11-2 and TRBJ2-1): EAGVAQSPRYKIIEKRQSVAFWCNPISGHATLYWYQQILGQGPKLLIQFQNNGVVDDSQLPKDRFSAERLKGVDSTLKIQPAKLEDSAVYLCASSPNRADEQFFGPGTRLTVL.

This rearrangement joins TRBV4-1 to TRBJ1-2; D not certain. V dropped 0 bases and J dropped 11 bases, with 13 bases sitting between them. The CDR3 covers 13 residues. Germline V CDR1 and CDR2: MGHRA, YSYEKL. The CDR3 sequence is CASSQENSHQYTF. For the CDR3, the DNA is TGCGCCAGCAGCCAAGAAAATTCGCACCAATACACCTTC.